The 22 T cell receptor beta chains presented below share a single source sample, sequenced in a study of T-cell reconstitution after alpha-beta-depleted transplantation in children. Preparing the TCRbeta library involved the use of unique molecular identifiers. One entry per CDR3 protein, called by TCRdb with MiXCR from the PCR reads. The repertoire consists of roughly 500,000 distinct CDR3 sequences, with roughly 33% occurring once and the leading ten covering 2% to 2.5%. This material consisted of PBMCs from the stem cell graft donor, taken from the stem cell graft. All receptors come from a human donor who donated a stem cell graft to a child with aplastic anemia.

This chain joins TRBV2 and TRBJ2-7; D is possibly TRBD1 (6 bases). The germline gives CDR1 SNHLY, CDR2 FYNNEI. Trimming stripped 4 bases from V and 3 bases from J, with 10 bases between. The CDR3 is made up of 13 amino acids. The CDR3 protein is CASSALGGYEQYV. The CDR3 DNA sequence: TGTGCCAGCAGTGCCCTAGGGGGCTACGAGCAGTACGTC.

The CDR3 protein is CASSVRPQLNTEAFF. The CDR3 DNA is TGTGCCAGCAGCGTGCGGCCTCAGTTAAACACTGAAGCTTTCTTT. The V and J genes are TRBV9 and TRBJ1-1; unclear D gene. CDR1 and CDR2 from the germline V gene are SGDLS and YYNGEE. Trimming stripped 2 bases from V and 2 bases from J, with 13 bases between. CDR3 length: 15 residues.

DNA for the CDR3: TGTGCCAGCTCACCAAAACTGACAGAGGTCACTAACTATGGCTACACCTTC. Its translation is CASSPKLTEVTNYGYTF. The rearrangement joins TRBV18 to TRBJ1-2, with a possible D match to TRBD1 (5 bases). Germline loops: CDR1 KGHSH, CDR2 LQKENI. The CDR3 extends over 17 amino acids. The V end lost 2 bases, the J end lost 0 bases, and 16 bases lay between the germline ends.

The chain has TRBV5-5 and TRBJ1-1; 11 bases are shared with TRBD1. Trimming cost V 7 bases and J 0 bases; bases outside gene matches: 8. The germline V gene has CDR1 SGHKS and CDR2 YYEKEE (reference sequence). This CDR3 region has 16 residues. The CDR3 DNA is TGTGCCAGCCGTAGGGGACAGGGGGAAATGAACACTGAAGCTTTCTTT. This codes for CASRRGQGEMNTEAFF. Filled out from reference TRBV5-5 and TRBJ1-1, the complete variable domain reads DAGVTQSPTHLIKTRGQQVTLRCSPISGHKSVSWYQQVLGQGPQFIFQYYEKEERGRGNFPDRFSARQFPNYSSELNVNALLLGDSALYLCASRRGQGEMNTEAFFGQGTRLTVV.

This clonotype was counted once. The rearrangement uses TRBV28 and TRBJ1-1; weak D call: TRBD1 (6 bases). Germline CDR1 and CDR2: MDHEN and SYDVKM. The CDR3 spans 12 residues. The V and J ends lost 7 bases and 5 bases respectively, with 11 bases between them. CDR3 amino acids: CASKGGRTEAFF. CDR3 sequence (DNA): TGTGCCAGCAAAGGGGGGAGGACTGAAGCTTTCTTT.

The gene calls are TRBV12-3 or TRBV12-4 and TRBJ2-2, with 12 bases matching TRBD2. V was pared by 4 bases and J by 6 bases, with 0 bases of the junction left unmatched. The CDR3 has 14 residues. The CDR3 spells CASSSSGRAGELFF. The CDR3 DNA follows: TGTGCCAGCAGTTCTAGCGGGAGGGCCGGGGAGCTGTTTTTT.

A few counts support this clonotype. The CDR3 nucleotides are TGTGCCAGCAGTTACGGTAGCGGGAGTCCCTACGAGCAGTACTTC. The encoded protein is CASSYGSGSPYEQYF. V usage is TRBV6-5 and J usage is TRBJ2-7; the match to TRBD2 covers 9 bases. This CDR3 spans 15 amino acids. V trimming: 2 bases; J trimming: 2 bases; junction bases outside the gene matches: 4. Germline loops: CDR1 MNHEY, CDR2 SVGAGI.

The chain employs TRBV12-3 or TRBV12-4 and TRBJ2-3; maybe TRBD2 (6 bases). This CDR3 is 15 amino acids long. V was cut by 2 bases and J by 5 bases, with 14 bases left in between. CDR3 sequence (DNA): TGTGCCAGCAGTTTATGGAGGGGAATAGGAGATACGCAGTATTTT. Its protein product is CASSLWRGIGDTQYF.

This clonotype occurred a few times. The chain recombines TRBV12-5 with TRBJ2-1; D is uncertain. V was trimmed by 6 bases and J by 4 bases, leaving 22 bases between them. The CDR3 loop spans 17 amino acids. CDR1 and CDR2 from the germline V gene are LGHNT and FRNRAP. CDR3 sequence: CASGDSSRVARYNEQFF. The CDR3 DNA reads TGTGCTAGTGGCGACTCCTCTCGAGTTGCGAGATACAATGAGCAGTTCTTC.

The V call is TRBV7-2, the J call TRBJ1-1; 8 nucleotides agree with TRBD1. The CDR3 extends over 16 amino acids. J gave up 1 base and V 1 base, and 5 bases lay outside the gene matches. CDR1 and CDR2 (germline): SGHTA, FQGNSA. The CDR3 DNA reads TGTGCCAGCAGCTTAGAGGACAGGGAGGGGAACACTGAAGCTTTCTTT. This translates into CASSLEDREGNTEAFF.

This clonotype has only a few counts. The chain combines TRBV3-1 with TRBJ1-6, with 11 bases lining up with TRBD1. Germline CDR1 LGHDT, CDR2 YNNKEL (reference sequence). The CDR3 runs 15 residues. Trimming cost V 4 bases and J 7 bases; bases outside gene matches: 3. CDR3 sequence (DNA): TGTGCCAGCAGCCTCAGGGACAGGGGGAATTCACCCCTCCACTTT. Translated, it gives CASSLRDRGNSPLHF.

In nucleotides, the CDR3 is TGCGCCAGCAGCCAAGATTACCCCGCGTGGGAGGGCACTGAAGCTTTCTTT. Translation: CASSQDYPAWEGTEAFF. The gene calls are TRBV4-1 and TRBJ1-1; D gene ambiguous. CDR3 length: 17 residues. Trimming pared 0 bases from V and 4 bases from J, leaving 18 bases between. Germline V gene data show CDR1 as MGHRA and CDR2 as YSYEKL.

This clonotype appeared a few times. This sequence joins TRBV20-1 and TRBJ2-3, with D unclear. Germline V gene sequence: CDR1 DFQATT, CDR2 SNEGSKA (reference sequence). CDR3 length: 14 residues. Trimming removed 3 bases from V and 0 bases from J, with 10 bases in between. CDR3: CSASGGSSTDTQYF. The CDR3 region has the DNA TGCAGTGCTAGTGGCGGATCTAGCACAGATACGCAGTATTTT.

The genes are TRBV20-1 and TRBJ2-1; D may be TRBD1 (5 bases). Germline V gives CDR1 DFQATT, CDR2 SNEGSKA (reference sequence). The CDR3 has 15 amino acids. V was cut by 3 bases and J by 8 bases, with 20 bases left in between. The CDR3 is CSASKIKGIEDEQFF. The CDR3 DNA is TGCAGTGCTAGTAAAATTAAGGGGATTGAGGATGAGCAGTTCTTC.

This clonotype was observed a handful of times. This chain uses TRBV5-4 with TRBJ2-1; tentative D call: TRBD2 (5 bases). The CDR3 loop spans 16 amino acids. CDR1 SGHNT and CDR2 YYREEE come from the germline V gene (reference sequence). V gave up 0 bases and J gave up 0 bases, with 10 bases separating them. This chain's CDR3 is CASSLEGVSSYNEQFF. CDR3 sequence (DNA): TGTGCCAGCAGCTTGGAGGGAGTAAGCTCCTACAATGAGCAGTTCTTC. Filled out from reference TRBV5-4 and TRBJ2-1, the complete variable domain reads ETGVTQSPTHLIKTRGQQVTLRCSSQSGHNTVSWYQQALGQGPQFIFQYYREEENGRGNFPPRFSGLQFPNYSSELNVNALELDDSALYLCASSLEGVSSYNEQFFGPGTRLTVL.

The chain is built from TRBV27 and TRBJ2-1, with unresolved D. V was trimmed by 2 bases and J by 5 bases, leaving 10 bases between them. The CDR3 runs 14 residues. Germline V gene lookup returns CDR1 MNHEY and CDR2 SMNVEV (reference sequence). The CDR3 spells CASSLRLPNNEQFF. DNA for the CDR3: TGTGCCAGCAGTTTACGACTTCCTAACAATGAGCAGTTCTTC.

The chain combines TRBV5-1 with TRBJ2-1, with 7 bases that match TRBD1. This CDR3 spans 14 amino acids. Germline CDR1 SGHRS, CDR2 YFSETQ. V lost 7 bases to trimming and J lost 2 bases; unmatched junction nucleotides: 6. DNA for the CDR3: TGCGCCAGCGCCACGGGGACAGCCTACAATGAGCAGTTCTTC. Protein product: CASATGTAYNEQFF.

This sequence joins TRBV5-1 and TRBJ1-5; 8 positions agree with TRBD1. CDR1 and CDR2 from the germline V gene are SGHRS and YFSETQ. This CDR3 has 14 amino acids. Germline trimming cut 4 bases from V and 9 bases from J; bases unmatched to any gene: 9. This CDR3 reads CASSLGQGQGPQHF. The CDR3 DNA sequence: TGCGCCAGCAGCCTCGGACAGGGCCAGGGGCCCCAGCATTTT.

This clonotype has just a few counts. The chain joins TRBV6-2 or TRBV6-3 to TRBJ2-3, with 12 bases fitting TRBD2. V was clipped by 2 bases and J by 5 bases; unmatched bases: 14. The CDR3 spans 19 residues. CDR1 and CDR2 from the germline V gene are MNHEY and SVGEGT. Here the CDR3 reads CASSYPGEVSLAGGDTQYF. DNA for the CDR3: TGTGCCAGCAGTTACCCGGGGGAGGTGTCACTAGCGGGAGGAGATACGCAGTATTTT.

There are a few counts of this clonotype. This chain links TRBV25-1 with TRBJ2-1, with 10 positions matching TRBD2. Germline V CDR1 and CDR2: MGHDK, SYGVNS. V lost 7 bases, J lost 9 bases, and 9 bases stayed unmatched. The CDR3 contains 14 residues. The chain's CDR3 is CASNPSGGGTEQFF. CDR3 bases: TGTGCCAGCAACCCTAGCGGGGGAGGTACTGAGCAGTTCTTC.

The chain is built from TRBV19 and TRBJ2-5; tentative D call: TRBD2 (5 bases). The V gene lost 1 base and the J gene lost 2 bases, with 5 bases spanning the gap. Germline V gene data show CDR1 as LNHDA and CDR2 as SQIVND (reference sequence). The CDR3 length is 13 residues. The DNA for the CDR3 is TGTGCCAGTAGTATAGCGGGGCAAGAGACCCAGTACTTC. Protein: CASSIAGQETQYF.

This clonotype was seen only once. V usage is TRBV28 and J usage is TRBJ2-7; D remains unclear. The CDR3 contains 14 residues. Germline V gene lookup returns CDR1 MDHEN and CDR2 SYDVKM. V was pared by 3 bases and J by 0 bases, with 9 bases between. CDR3: CASSFVASSYEQYF. CDR3 bases: TGTGCCAGCAGTTTCGTAGCTAGCTCCTACGAGCAGTACTTC.